These T cell receptor beta chains were read from a single sample in a study of PD-1 blockade in classical Hodgkin lymphoma. The table came from immunoSEQ multiplex PCR; TCRdb's copy has only in-frame clones and leaves some out. Of roughly 96,000 clones listed, 89% are singletons. The source material was peripheral blood mononuclear cells (PBMCs), sampled before the second cycle of nivolumab. The receptors were gathered from a human donor with classical Hodgkin lymphoma. The CDR3 runs from the conserved cysteine through the conserved F or W. D genes are given only for firm matches. The listing skips clone size in some rows; elsewhere it reads once, few, many or a size class.

size	D	V	J	DNA	CDR3
NA	TRBD1	TRBV27	TRBJ2-7	TGTGCCAGCAGACCCGGGACAGGGTTCTTGTACGAGCAGTACTTC	CASRPGTGFLYEQYF
NA	NA	TRBV9	TRBJ2-1	TGTGCCAGCAGCCCAGGTAATGAGCAGTTCTTC	CASSPGNEQFF
NA	NA	TRBV19	TRBJ2-1	TGTGCCAGTAGCGGGAGTTTCGCCTACAATGAGCAGTTCTTC	CASSGSFAYNEQFF
NA	TRBD2	TRBV14	TRBJ2-1	TGTGCCAGCAGACCAAGCGGGGGGGCCTACAATGAGCAGTTCTTC	CASRPSGGAYNEQFF
NA	TRBD2	TRBV7-3	TRBJ2-3	TGTGCCAGCAGCGTTACTAGCGGGAGTGCAGATACGCAGTATTTT	CASSVTSGSADTQYF
few	NA	TRBV7-9	TRBJ2-5	TGTGCCAGCAGTCAGGCATCTGGGGTAGAGACCCAGTACTTC	CASSQASGVETQYF
NA	TRBD2	TRBV4-1	TRBJ2-3	TGCGCCAGCAGCCAGACCATAGCGGGGGGGTCAGATACGCAGTATTTT	CASSQTIAGGSDTQYF
NA	NA	TRBV27	TRBJ2-5	TGTGCCAGCAAGGACAGCCAAGAGACCCAGTACTTC	CASKDSQETQYF
NA	NA	TRBV2	TRBJ2-2	TGTGCCAGCAGTGAAGCGCTTAGGGTCACCGGGGAGCTGTTTTTT	CASSEALRVTGELFF
NA	NA	TRBV11-2	TRBJ2-3	TGTGCCAGCAGCTCTCGCCTAAGGGTCGATACGCAGTATTTT	CASSSRLRVDTQYF
NA	TRBD2	TRBV10-3	TRBJ2-1	TGTGCCATCAGTGGCGTAGCGGGGTCCTACAATGAGCAGTTCTTC	CAISGVAGSYNEQFF
NA	NA	TRBV27	TRBJ2-7	TGTGCCAGCAGTTACTACCGGGCAGGGAACGAGCAGTACTTC	CASSYYRAGNEQYF
NA	NA	TRBV5-1	TRBJ1-2	TGCGCCAGCAGCTCGGACAGCCTTCCCCCGGTGAGCTATGGCTACACCTTC	CASSSDSLPPVSYGYTF
once	NA	TRBV10-3	TRBJ1-5	TGTGCCATCAGTGAGTCGAGGGGCTCAGCGGGGGGTACTCAGCCCCAGCATTTT	CAISESRGSAGGTQPQHF
NA	NA	TRBV2	TRBJ2-2	TGTGCCAGCAGTGGGTCGAACACCGGGGAGCTGTTTTTT	CASSGSNTGELFF
NA	NA	TRBV6-6	TRBJ2-3	TGTGCCAGCGGAAGACAGGCCCCGACACTCACAGATACGCAGTATTTT	CASGRQAPTLTDTQYF
once	NA	TRBV4-2	TRBJ2-7	TGTGCCAGCAGCCAAGAAGCCTTCCGGAGCTACGAGCAGTACTTC	CASSQEAFRSYEQYF